This TCR beta chain was observed in a study of T cells in localized non-small cell lung cancer. Trimming cost V 0 bases and J 8 bases; bases outside gene matches: 3. Looked up from germline, CDR1 is MNHEY and CDR2 is SMNVEV (reference sequence). The CDR3 has 13 amino acids. TCRdb's table, derived via immunoSEQ multiplex PCR, lists solely in-frame clones and lacks some. The repertoire includes 30,000 to 35,000 clones, 92% of them detected once, and about 2.2% sits in the top ten. The clonotype originates from a female donor older than 55 with stage I lung adenocarcinoma. Sequenced here: peripheral blood, sampled before any cancer treatment. The chain carries TRBV27 and TRBJ1-1, with 7 bases that match TRBD1. CDR3 region: CASSLSGGLEAFF. In DNA, the CDR3 is TGTGCCAGCAGTTTATCAGGGGGCTTGGAAGCTTTCTTT.